The present TCR beta chain was sequenced within a study of blood T cell repertoires in COVID-19. Across the whole study: Nucleic acid was either cDNA or gDNA, and it came from T cells, B-cell-depleted T cells, or PBMCs.

The repertoire was sequenced with immunoSEQ multiplex PCR; TCRdb's copy has only in-frame clones and lacks some. The table records roughly 110,000 clones, 82% of them present only once. V lost 4 bases to trimming and J lost 2 bases; unmatched junction nucleotides: 6. Germline-derived CDR1 and CDR2 are SGHRS and YFSETQ. CDR3 length: 15 amino acids. The J gene is TRBJ2-3, the V gene TRBV5-1, with TRBD1 matching 8 bases. The source of this sequence is a man in his sixties or seventies with acute or convalescent COVID-19. Sequences were obtained from peripheral blood. The CDR3 nucleotides are TGCGCCAGCAGCCTACAGACAGGGGTCACAGATACGCAGTATTTT. Amino acids: CASSLQTGVTDTQYF.